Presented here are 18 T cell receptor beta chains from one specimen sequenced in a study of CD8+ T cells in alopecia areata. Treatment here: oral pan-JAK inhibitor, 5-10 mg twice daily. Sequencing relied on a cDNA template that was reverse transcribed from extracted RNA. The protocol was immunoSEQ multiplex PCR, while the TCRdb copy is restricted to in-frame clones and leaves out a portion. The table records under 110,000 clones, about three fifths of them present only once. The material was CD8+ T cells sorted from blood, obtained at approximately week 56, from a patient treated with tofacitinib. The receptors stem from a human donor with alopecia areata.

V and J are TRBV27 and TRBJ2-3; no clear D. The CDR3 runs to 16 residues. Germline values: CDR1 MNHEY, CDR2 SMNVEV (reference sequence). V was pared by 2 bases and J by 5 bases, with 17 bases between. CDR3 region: CASSLIKDPQQDTQYF. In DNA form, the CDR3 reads TGTGCCAGCAGTTTAATTAAGGATCCTCAGCAAGATACGCAGTATTTT.

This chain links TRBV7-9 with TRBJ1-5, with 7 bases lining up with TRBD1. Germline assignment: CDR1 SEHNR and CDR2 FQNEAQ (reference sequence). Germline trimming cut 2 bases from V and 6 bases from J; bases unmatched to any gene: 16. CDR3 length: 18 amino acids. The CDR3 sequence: CASSLSFRQGGMGQPQHF. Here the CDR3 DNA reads TGTGCCAGCAGCTTATCCTTTCGGCAGGGGGGCATGGGTCAGCCCCAGCATTTT.

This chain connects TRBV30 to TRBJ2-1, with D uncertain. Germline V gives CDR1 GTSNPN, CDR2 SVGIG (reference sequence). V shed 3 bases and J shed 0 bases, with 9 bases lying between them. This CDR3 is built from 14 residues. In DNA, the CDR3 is TGTGCCTGGAGCCCCAGGAGCTCCTACAATGAGCAGTTCTTC. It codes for CAWSPRSSYNEQFF.

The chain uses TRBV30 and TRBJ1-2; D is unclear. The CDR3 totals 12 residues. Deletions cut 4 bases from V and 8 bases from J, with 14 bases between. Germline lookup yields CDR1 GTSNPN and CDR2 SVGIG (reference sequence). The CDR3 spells CAWIGGMGGYTF. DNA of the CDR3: TGTGCCTGGATTGGAGGTATGGGCGGCTACACCTTC.

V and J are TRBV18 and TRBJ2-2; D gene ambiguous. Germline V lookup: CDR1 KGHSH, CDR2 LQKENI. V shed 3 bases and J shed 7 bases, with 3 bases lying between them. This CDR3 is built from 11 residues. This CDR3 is CASSPNGELFF. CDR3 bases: TGTGCCAGCTCACCGAACGGGGAGCTGTTTTTT.

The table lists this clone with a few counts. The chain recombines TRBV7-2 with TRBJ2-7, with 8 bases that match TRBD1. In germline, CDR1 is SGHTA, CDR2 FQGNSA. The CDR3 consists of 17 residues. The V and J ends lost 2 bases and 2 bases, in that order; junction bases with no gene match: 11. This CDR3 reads CASSLFAALTGAYEQYF. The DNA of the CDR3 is TGTGCCAGCAGCTTATTCGCGGCCTTGACAGGGGCCTACGAGCAGTACTTC.

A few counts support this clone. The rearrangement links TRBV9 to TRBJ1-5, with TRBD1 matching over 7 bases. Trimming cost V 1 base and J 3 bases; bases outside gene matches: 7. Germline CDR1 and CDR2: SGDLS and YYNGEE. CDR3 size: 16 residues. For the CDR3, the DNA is TGTGCCAGCAGCGTATCAACAGGGGACTACAATCAGCCCCAGCATTTT. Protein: CASSVSTGDYNQPQHF.

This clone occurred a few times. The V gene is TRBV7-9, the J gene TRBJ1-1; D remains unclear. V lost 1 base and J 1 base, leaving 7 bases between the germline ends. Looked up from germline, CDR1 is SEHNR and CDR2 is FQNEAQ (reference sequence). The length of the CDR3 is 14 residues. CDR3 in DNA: TGTGCCAGCAGCTTAGGACCAGGGAACACTGAAGCTTTCTTT. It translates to CASSLGPGNTEAFF.

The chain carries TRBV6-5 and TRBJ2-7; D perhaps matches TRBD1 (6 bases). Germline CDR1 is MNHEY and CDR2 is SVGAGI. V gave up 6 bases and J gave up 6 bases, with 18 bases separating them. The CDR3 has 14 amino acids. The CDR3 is CASSPGTLVGEQYF. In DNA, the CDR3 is TGTGCCAGCAGCCCCGGGACACTGGTGGGCGAGCAGTACTTC.

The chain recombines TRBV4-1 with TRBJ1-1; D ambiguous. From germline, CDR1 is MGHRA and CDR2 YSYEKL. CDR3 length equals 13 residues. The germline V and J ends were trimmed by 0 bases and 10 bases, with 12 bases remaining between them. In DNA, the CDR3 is TGCGCCAGCAGCCAAGATAGCGGCTTTGGAGCTTTCTTT. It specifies CASSQDSGFGAFF.

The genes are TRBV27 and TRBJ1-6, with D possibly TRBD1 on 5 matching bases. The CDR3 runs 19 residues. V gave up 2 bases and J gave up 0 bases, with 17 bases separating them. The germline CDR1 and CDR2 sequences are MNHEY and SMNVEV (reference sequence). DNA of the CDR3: TGTGCCAGCAGTTTACGGGGACCCGAACCTAGCTCCTATAATTCACCCCTCCACTTT. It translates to CASSLRGPEPSSYNSPLHF.

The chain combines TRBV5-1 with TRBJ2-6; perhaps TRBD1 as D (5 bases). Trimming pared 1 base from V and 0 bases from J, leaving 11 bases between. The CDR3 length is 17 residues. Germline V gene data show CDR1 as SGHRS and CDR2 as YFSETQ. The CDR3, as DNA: TGCGCCAGCAGCTTGCGACAGTCCGCCTCTGGGGCCAACGTCCTGACTTTC. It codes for CASSLRQSASGANVLTF. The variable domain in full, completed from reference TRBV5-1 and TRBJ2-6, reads KAGVTQTPRYLIKTRGQQVTLSCSPISGHRSVSWYQQTPGQGLQFLFEYFSETQRNKGNFPGRFSGRQFSNSRSEMNVSTLELGDSALYLCASSLRQSASGANVLTFGAGSRLTVL.

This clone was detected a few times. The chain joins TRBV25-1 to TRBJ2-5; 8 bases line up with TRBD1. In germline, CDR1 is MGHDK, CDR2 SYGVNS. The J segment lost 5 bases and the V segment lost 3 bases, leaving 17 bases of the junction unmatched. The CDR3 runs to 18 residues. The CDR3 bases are TGTGCCAGCAGTGATCACAGAGCAGGACAGGGTATTACGGAGACCCAGTACTTC. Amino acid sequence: CASSDHRAGQGITETQYF. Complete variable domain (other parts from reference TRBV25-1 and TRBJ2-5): EADIYQTPRYLVIGTGKKITLECSQTMGHDKMYWYQQDPGMELHLIHYSYGVNSTEKGDLSSESTVSRIRTEHFPLTLESARPSHTSQYLCASSDHRAGQGITETQYFGPGTRLLVL.

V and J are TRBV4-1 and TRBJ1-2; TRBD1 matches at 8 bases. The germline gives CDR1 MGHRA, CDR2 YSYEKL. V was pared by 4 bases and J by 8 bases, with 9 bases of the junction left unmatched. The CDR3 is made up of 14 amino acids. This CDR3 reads CASSRGQGTWGYTF. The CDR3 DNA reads TGCGCCAGCAGCCGAGGACAGGGCACTTGGGGCTACACCTTC.

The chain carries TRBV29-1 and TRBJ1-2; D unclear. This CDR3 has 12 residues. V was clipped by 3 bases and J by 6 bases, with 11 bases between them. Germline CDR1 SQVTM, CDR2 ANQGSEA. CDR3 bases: TGCAGCGTTGAGGCTTTCCAGGATGGCTACACCTTC. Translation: CSVEAFQDGYTF.

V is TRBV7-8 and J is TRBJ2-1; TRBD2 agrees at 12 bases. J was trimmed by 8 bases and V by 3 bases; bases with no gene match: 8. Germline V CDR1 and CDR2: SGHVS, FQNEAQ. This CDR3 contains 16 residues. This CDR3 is CASSFWTSGALDEQFF. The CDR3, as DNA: TGTGCCAGCAGCTTTTGGACTAGCGGGGCCCTCGATGAGCAGTTCTTC.

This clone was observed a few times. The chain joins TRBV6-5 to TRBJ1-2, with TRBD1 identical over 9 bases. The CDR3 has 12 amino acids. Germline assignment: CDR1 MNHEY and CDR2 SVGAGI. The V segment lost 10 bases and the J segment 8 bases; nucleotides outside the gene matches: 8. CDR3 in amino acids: CATRTGAHGYTF. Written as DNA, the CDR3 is TGTGCCACGAGGACAGGGGCTCACGGCTACACCTTC.

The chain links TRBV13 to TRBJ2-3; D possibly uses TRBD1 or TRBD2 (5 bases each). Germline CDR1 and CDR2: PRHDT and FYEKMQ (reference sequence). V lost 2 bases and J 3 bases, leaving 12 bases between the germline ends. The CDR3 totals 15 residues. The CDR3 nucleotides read TGTGCCAGCAGCTTAAGCCGGGGCGTAACAGATACGCAGTATTTT. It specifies CASSLSRGVTDTQYF.